The 21 T cell receptor beta chains listed next were all sequenced from one sample in a study of early T cells in non-severe SARS-CoV-2 infection (dated by TCRdb to the early 2020s). Library prep was done by 5' RACE. These reads were obtained on a NextSeq 500. TCRdb took the public reads, trimmed them with fastp at Q25, ran MiXCR for clone calling and kept in-frame beta chains. Here each entry gathers all rows of one CDR3 protein and keeps the most common genes and DNA. The sample profile shows approximately 70,000 distinct CDR3 sequences; approximately 10% of them were found once. The top ten clones comprise roughly 5.8% of the sample. Sequences were derived from whole blood, sampled at baseline. The receptors here all came from an adult who was a healthcare worker with PCR-confirmed SARS-CoV-2 infection or an uninfected control (not recorded which).

The CDR3 DNA sequence: TGTGCCAGCACCCTCACCACGCACCAAGCGGGAGGAGATACGCAGTATTTT. Translated, it gives CASTLTTHQAGGDTQYF. The chain combines TRBV7-8 with TRBJ2-3; 9 positions match TRBD2. The CDR3 runs to 17 residues. Germline V gene data show CDR1 as SGHVS and CDR2 as FQNEAQ. V gave up 7 bases and J gave up 5 bases; unmatched junction bases: 16.

There are many counts of this clonotype. The chain couples TRBV7-3 to TRBJ2-5; 15 bases line up with TRBD2. The CDR3 is made up of 16 amino acids. V dropped 5 bases and J dropped 5; count of bases not matched to a gene: 6. Germline V gene lookup returns CDR1 SGHTA and CDR2 FQGTGA. In DNA, the CDR3 is TGTGCCAGCAGCCCAGGGACTAGCGGGGGGATCGAGACCCAGTACTTC. As protein: CASSPGTSGGIETQYF.

This clonotype was observed a few times. The gene calls are TRBV7-3 and TRBJ2-1; TRBD2 might be the D (5 bases). This CDR3 spans 15 amino acids. Germline V gives CDR1 SGHTA, CDR2 FQGTGA. The V gene lost 5 bases and the J gene lost 6 bases, with 17 bases spanning the gap. CDR3 loop: CASSQTGRGSNEQFF. CDR3 bases: TGTGCCAGCAGCCAAACCGGACGGGGAAGCAATGAGCAGTTCTTC.

This chain uses TRBV7-2 with TRBJ2-5; D call uncertain. Germline V gives CDR1 SGHTA, CDR2 FQGNSA. The CDR3 is 14 amino acids. V lost 5 bases and J lost 2, with 12 bases in between. Written as DNA, the CDR3 is TGTGCCAGCAGCATACACCAGATACAAGAGACCCAGTACTTC. This codes for CASSIHQIQETQYF. Filled out from reference TRBV7-2 and TRBJ2-5, the complete variable domain reads GAGVSQSPSNKVTEKGKDVELRCDPISGHTALYWYRQSLGQGLEFLIYFQGNSAPDKSGLPSDRFSAERTGGSVSTLTIQRTQQEDSAVYLCASSIHQIQETQYFGPGTRLLVL.

Many counts were recorded for this clonotype. CDR3 DNA: TGCGCCAGCAGCCAGGGGGTAGAAGCTTTCTTT. As protein: CASSQGVEAFF. The V gene is TRBV4-1, the J gene TRBJ1-1; possible D gene TRBD1, 5 bases. The CDR3 length is 11 residues. CDR1 is MGHRA, CDR2 YSYEKL, per germline. Trimming removed 3 bases from V and 8 bases from J, with 7 bases in between.

The CDR3 DNA reads TGTGCCACCAGCAGAGGGGGAGGCCACGAGCAGTACTTC. Protein product: CATSRGGGHEQYF. The chain couples TRBV15 to TRBJ2-7; D might be TRBD2 (6 bases). Germline values: CDR1 LNHNV, CDR2 YYDKDF (reference sequence). V was shortened by 1 base and J by 5 bases, with 9 bases between the two germline ends. This CDR3 region has 13 residues.

This clonotype was detected only a few times. The chain employs TRBV29-1 and TRBJ2-3; TRBD2 might be the D (7 bases). The V end was cut by 8 bases, the J end by 8 bases, with 20 bases between. The CDR3 has 13 amino acids. Germline V CDR1 and CDR2: SQVTM, ANQGSEA. CDR3 residues: CSLAGATLGTQYF. Here the CDR3 DNA reads TGCAGCTTGGCGGGGGCTACCCTTGGTACGCAGTATTTT.

The table lists this clonotype with a few counts. The J gene is TRBJ2-1, the V gene TRBV20-1; D may be TRBD2 (5 bases). The germline V gene encodes CDR1 DFQATT and CDR2 SNEGSKA (reference sequence). V lost 5 bases and J 0 bases, leaving 17 bases between the germline ends. This CDR3 is 16 amino acids long. The CDR3: CSAPRHGRDSYNEQFF. CDR3 in DNA: TGCAGTGCTCCCCGCCACGGTCGGGACTCCTACAATGAGCAGTTCTTC.

This clonotype came up a few times. The V gene is TRBV12-5, the J gene TRBJ1-1; no definite D call. This CDR3 region has 14 residues. Trimming removed 11 bases from V and 0 bases from J, with 16 bases in between. Looked up from germline, CDR1 is LGHNT and CDR2 is FRNRAP. The CDR3 region has the DNA TGTGCTGTTGAAGGCGGCCAGATGAACACTGAAGCTTTCTTT. This gives the protein CAVEGGQMNTEAFF.

On this clonotype: A much larger clone sits a single nucleotide away, making a read error possible. As the CDR3 is not closed by the conserved phenylalanine or tryptophan, this likely results from a read error. The chain uses TRBV3-1 and TRBJ2-7, with a possible D match to TRBD2 (5 bases). CDR1 and CDR2 (germline): LGHDT, YNNKEL (reference sequence). The length of the CDR3 is 13 residues. V was trimmed by 5 bases and J by 2 bases, leaving 10 bases between them. The chain's CDR3 is CASSTVGTYEQYL. CDR3 bases: TGTGCCAGCAGCACGGTCGGGACCTACGAGCAGTACTTA.

CDR3 in DNA: TGCAGTGCTAGCATGACTAACGGGAGGAGGGTCTACAATGAGCAGTTCTTC. As protein: CSASMTNGRRVYNEQFF. The chain employs TRBV20-1 and TRBJ2-1; 7 bases align to TRBD2. CDR1 is DFQATT, CDR2 SNEGSKA, per germline (reference sequence). This CDR3 has 17 residues. Trimming cost V 3 bases and J 3 bases; bases outside gene matches: 14.

The V and J genes are TRBV19 and TRBJ1-5; possible D gene TRBD1, 5 bases. The V gene lost 5 bases and the J gene lost 0 bases, with 11 bases spanning the gap. The CDR3 is 15 residues long. CDR1 LNHDA and CDR2 SQIVND come from the germline V gene (reference sequence). CDR3 sequence: CASSGDGISNQPQHF. For the CDR3, the DNA is TGTGCCAGTAGTGGGGACGGGATTAGCAATCAGCCCCAGCATTTT.

This clonotype has ten or more counts. The chain combines TRBV5-1 with TRBJ2-1, with TRBD1 matching 9 bases. Germline V gene data show CDR1 as SGHRS and CDR2 as YFSETQ. Trimming took 0 bases from V and 4 from J; bases not matched to a gene: 5. This CDR3 region has 16 residues. The CDR3 bases are TGCGCCAGCAGCTTGGGAGGACAGGGGTTTTACAATGAGCAGTTCTTC. Amino acids: CASSLGGQGFYNEQFF. Full variable domain (remainder filled in from reference TRBV5-1 and TRBJ2-1): KAGVTQTPRYLIKTRGQQVTLSCSPISGHRSVSWYQQTPGQGLQFLFEYFSETQRNKGNFPGRFSGRQFSNSRSEMNVSTLELGDSALYLCASSLGGQGFYNEQFFGPGTRLTVL.

In this sample, this clonotype turned up a few times. The chain links TRBV19 to TRBJ2-3; D gene ambiguous. This CDR3 contains 13 residues. Germline assignment: CDR1 LNHDA and CDR2 SQIVND (reference sequence). The V gene lost 6 bases and the J gene lost 3 bases, with 10 bases spanning the gap. The CDR3: CASRSVNTDTQYF. The CDR3, as DNA: TGTGCCAGTAGATCGGTAAATACAGATACGCAGTATTTT.

This clonotype was seen a few times. The gene calls are TRBV20-1 and TRBJ2-3; D is ambiguous. CDR1 is DFQATT, CDR2 SNEGSKA, per germline (reference sequence). The CDR3 sequence is 15 residues long. With 5 bases removed from V and 2 bases from J, the gap between germline ends came to 17 bases. The chain's CDR3 is CSAGANRIFTDTQYF. DNA of the CDR3: TGCAGTGCTGGAGCGAATAGGATTTTCACAGATACGCAGTATTTT.

The chain has TRBV11-2 and TRBJ2-7; the D gene is possibly TRBD1 (6 bases). This CDR3 spans 14 amino acids. Trimming took 0 bases from V and 3 from J, leaving 9 bases between them. Germline assignment: CDR1 SGHAT and CDR2 FQNNGV. The CDR3 nucleotides are TGTGCCAGCAGCTTAGATCAGGGGATCTACGAGCAGTACTTC. Translation: CASSLDQGIYEQYF.

This clonotype has only one observation. The chain links TRBV4-1 to TRBJ2-3, with D unclear. CDR1 and CDR2 from the germline V gene are MGHRA and YSYEKL. CDR3 length equals 12 residues. V was trimmed by 0 bases and J by 7 bases, leaving 5 bases between them. CDR3 loop: CASSQETYTQYF. In nucleotides, the CDR3 is TGCGCCAGCAGCCAAGAGACATATACGCAGTATTTT.

V gene TRBV5-1 combines with J gene TRBJ2-2; TRBD1 might be the D (6 bases). The germline V gene encodes CDR1 SGHRS and CDR2 YFSETQ. Trimming took 3 bases from V and 3 from J, leaving 12 bases between them. This CDR3 spans 15 amino acids. CDR3 DNA: TGCGCCAGCAGCTCATACAGGGCGTACACCGGGGAGCTGTTTTTT. As protein: CASSSYRAYTGELFF.

The V call is TRBV20-1, the J call TRBJ2-5; D is possibly TRBD2 (6 bases). The CDR3 spans 13 residues. Germline CDR1 and CDR2: DFQATT and SNEGSKA (reference sequence). Between the trimmed V and J ends, which lost 0 bases and 3 bases, there was a span of 8 bases. DNA for the CDR3: TGCAGTGCTAGAGATGTAGCGGAAGAGACCCAGTACTTC. Its translation: CSARDVAEETQYF.

This clonotype came up a few times. The rearrangement joins TRBV3-1 to TRBJ2-3; 9 positions agree with TRBD2. The CDR3 contains 16 residues. With V trimmed by 1 base and J by 5 bases, 7 bases remained unmatched. CDR1 is LGHDT, CDR2 YNNKEL, per germline (reference sequence). The CDR3 loop is CASSQAAGGPGDTQYF. The CDR3 nucleotides read TGTGCCAGCAGCCAAGCCGCGGGAGGGCCTGGAGATACGCAGTATTTT.

This clonotype showed up many times. The chain uses TRBV30 and TRBJ2-2; perhaps D is TRBD1 or TRBD2 (5 bases each). The CDR3 spans 14 residues. V was clipped by 5 bases and J by 2 bases, with 12 bases between them. CDR1 is GTSNPN, CDR2 SVGIG, per germline (reference sequence). The CDR3 nucleotides are TGTGCCTGGGGGGGTGACAGCAACACCGGGGAGCTGTTTTTT. Translation gives CAWGGDSNTGELFF.